This is a list of T cell receptor beta chains from one sample in a study of T cell repertoires in cytomegalovirus infection. TCRdb re-analysed the reads in MiXCR, keeping a single row per CDR3 protein. The sample lists approximately 190,000 distinct CDR3 sequences, approximately 28% seen once, with roughly 29% in the top ten. The sequenced material came from PBMCs. These receptors all stem from a human donor in good health (CMV status not recorded). Some clones in this sample may be carry-over from other donors' samples. Both conserved end residues are part of each CDR3. The D gene is left open where the match is weak. Clone sizes are given selectively: once, few, many, or a class where the clone is expanded.

V gene,clone size,D gene,J gene,CDR3 protein,CDR3 DNA
TRBV7-8,many,TRBD1,TRBJ1-1,CASRTRGGGVTEAFF,TGTGCCAGCAGAACCCGAGGAGGGGGCGTCACTGAAGCTTTCTTT
TRBV6-2/TRBV6-3,few,NA,TRBJ1-6,CASSYPYSPLHF,TGTGCCAGCAGTTACCCCTATTCACCCCTCCACTTT
TRBV7-9,few,NA,TRBJ1-1,CASSLNWGGGNTEAFF,TGTGCCAGCAGCTTAAACTGGGGCGGTGGGAACACTGAAGCTTTCTTT
TRBV12-5,NA,NA,TRBJ2-1,CASGPDGRHNEQFF,TGTGCTAGTGGTCCCGACGGGCGTCACAATGAGCAGTTCTTC
TRBV6-8,NA,TRBD2,TRBJ2-1,CASRESGGDEQFF,TGTGCCAGCAGGGAGAGCGGGGGGGATGAGCAGTTCTTC
TRBV29-1,NA,NA,TRBJ1-1,CSAQGTAWNTEAFF,TGCAGCGCCCAAGGGACCGCATGGAACACTGAAGCTTTCTTT
TRBV12-3/TRBV12-4,NA,NA,TRBJ1-4,CASSTAATNEKLFF,TGTGCCAGCAGCACAGCCGCAACTAATGAAAAACTGTTTTTT
TRBV2,few,NA,TRBJ1-5,CASHREFGDQPQHF,TGTGCCAGCCACAGGGAATTCGGCGATCAGCCCCAGCATTTT
TRBV5-6,NA,TRBD2,TRBJ2-1,CASSLWSGGTHEQFF,TGTGCCAGCAGCTTGTGGAGCGGGGGGACCCATGAGCAGTTCTTC
TRBV7-6,few,NA,TRBJ2-7,CASSLDMSSSYEQYF,TGTGCTAGCAGCTTAGACATGTCGAGCTCCTACGAGCAGTACTTC
TRBV19,few,NA,TRBJ1-1,CASSQQDKNTEAFF,TGTGCCAGTAGTCAGCAGGATAAGAACACTGAAGCTTTCTTT
TRBV7-2,many,TRBD1,TRBJ1-2,CASSLLDRAGYTF,TGTGCCAGCAGCTTACTGGACAGGGCGGGCTACACCTTC
TRBV7-2,many,TRBD1,TRBJ2-4,CASSPGTGRNIQYF,TGTGCCAGCAGCCCTGGGACAGGGAGAAACATTCAGTACTTC
TRBV2,few,NA,TRBJ1-2,CASSEKGSRSYGYTF,TGTGCCAGCAGTGAAAAGGGCAGCCGATCCTATGGCTACACCTTC
TRBV19,few,NA,TRBJ1-1,CASSEGWTEAFF,TGTGCCAGTAGTGAGGGGTGGACTGAAGCTTTCTTT
TRBV12-5,NA,NA,TRBJ2-7,CASAPSGGGTYEQYF,TGTGCTAGTGCCCCATCAGGAGGGGGCACCTACGAGCAGTACTTC
TRBV4-3,NA,NA,TRBJ1-2,CASSQAVTYGYTF,TGCGCCAGCAGCCAGGCAGTCACCTATGGCTACACCTTC
TRBV6-2/TRBV6-3,NA,NA,TRBJ1-2,CASSSRRTEDGYTF,TGTGCCAGCAGTAGCCGAAGGACAGAAGATGGCTACACCTTC
TRBV14,NA,NA,TRBJ2-5,CASSQGKPQETQYF,TGTGCCAGCAGCCAAGGAAAGCCCCAAGAGACCCAGTACTTC
TRBV6-5,few,NA,TRBJ2-7,CASSSSGPGHEQYF,TGTGCCAGCAGTTCCTCGGGTCCAGGCCACGAGCAGTACTTC
TRBV6-5,NA,NA,TRBJ1-6,CASSREDLNSPLHF,TGTGCCAGCAGCCGAGAGGACCTAAATTCACCCCTCCACTTT
TRBV25-1,once,NA,TRBJ2-7,CASSDDRSYEQYF,TGTGCCAGCAGTGACGACCGGAGCTACGAGCAGTACTTC
TRBV5-1,NA,NA,TRBJ2-5,CASGSPEETQYF,TGCGCCAGCGGCTCCCCAGAGGAGACCCAGTACTTC
TRBV7-2,many,NA,TRBJ1-6,CASSLKWGRWGNSPLHF,TGTGCCAGCAGCTTAAAATGGGGGCGGTGGGGCAATTCACCCCTCCACTTT
TRBV7-8,NA,NA,TRBJ2-3,CASSLGAHTDTQYF,TGTGCCAGCAGCTTAGGGGCCCACACAGATACGCAGTATTTT
TRBV5-4,few,NA,TRBJ2-5,CASSLGPVQETQYF,TGTGCCAGCAGCTTGGGTCCTGTCCAAGAGACCCAGTACTTC
TRBV11-2,NA,NA,TRBJ1-3,CASSFSGSGNTIYF,TGTGCCAGCAGCTTCTCAGGGTCTGGAAACACCATATATTTT
TRBV7-2,few,TRBD2,TRBJ2-3,CASRHGTSSREYF,TGTGCCAGCAGACACGGGACTAGCAGCCGGGAGTATTTT
TRBV6-2/TRBV6-3,NA,TRBD2,TRBJ2-3,CASSYEGLAGDTQYF,TGTGCCAGCAGTTACGAGGGACTAGCTGGGGATACGCAGTATTTT
TRBV6-2/TRBV6-3,NA,NA,TRBJ1-1,CASSYHNIGSTEAFF,TGTGCCAGCAGTTACCACAACATAGGGAGCACTGAAGCTTTCTTT
TRBV7-3,once,NA,TRBJ2-1,CASSSDAASYNEQFF,TGTGCCAGCAGCTCGGACGCGGCCTCCTACAATGAGCAGTTCTTC
TRBV9,NA,NA,TRBJ1-2,CASSPSPARANYGYTF,TGTGCCAGCAGCCCCTCCCCCGCCCGAGCTAACTATGGCTACACCTTC
TRBV7-6,many,NA,TRBJ2-3,CASSLGPDTQYF,TGTGCCAGCAGCTTAGGGCCAGATACGCAGTATTTT
TRBV19,few,NA,TRBJ1-1,CASSMREIRVNTEAFF,TGTGCCAGTAGTATGCGAGAGATCCGGGTGAACACTGAAGCTTTCTTT
TRBV2,once,NA,TRBJ1-6,CASSDNWALHF,TGTGCCAGCAGCGATAATTGGGCCCTCCACTTT
TRBV20-1,NA,TRBD1,TRBJ1-5,CSAKGQGYQPQHF,TGCAGTGCCAAGGGACAGGGTTATCAGCCCCAGCATTTT
TRBV7-2,many,TRBD2,TRBJ2-3,CASSLVWTSGGSTDTQYF,TGTGCCAGCAGCTTAGTTTGGACTAGCGGGGGCAGCACAGATACGCAGTATTTT
TRBV20-1,once,NA,TRBJ1-2,CSARDPLNHGYTF,TGCAGTGCTAGAGACCCCCTCAACCATGGCTACACCTTC
TRBV2,NA,TRBD1,TRBJ2-7,CASSDSGGASYEQYF,TGTGCCAGCAGTGATTCAGGGGGCGCCTCCTACGAGCAGTACTTC
TRBV5-6,NA,NA,TRBJ2-7,CASSVGDGFHEQYF,TGTGCCAGCAGCGTGGGAGATGGTTTTCACGAGCAGTACTTC
TRBV20-1,few,NA,TRBJ1-1,CSARDDLMNTEAFF,TGCAGTGCTAGAGATGACCTCATGAACACTGAAGCTTTCTTT
TRBV2,many,NA,TRBJ1-6,CASTAGNKSPLHF,TGTGCCAGCACCGCGGGGAACAAGTCACCCCTCCACTTT
TRBV10-3,few,NA,TRBJ2-5,CAISESRGQETQYF,TGTGCCATCAGTGAGTCGAGGGGGCAAGAGACCCAGTACTTC
TRBV5-4,NA,TRBD1,TRBJ1-6,CASSPPGTGGNSPLHF,TGTGCCAGCAGCCCCCCCGGGACAGGGGGAAATTCACCCCTCCACTTT
TRBV3-1,few,NA,TRBJ2-7,CASSHSLSHLDEQYF,TGTGCCAGCAGCCACAGCCTTTCCCACCTCGACGAGCAGTACTTC
TRBV20-1,few,NA,TRBJ1-5,CSARDRQLNQPQHF,TGCAGTGCTAGAGATAGACAGCTCAATCAGCCCCAGCATTTT
TRBV25-1,NA,NA,TRBJ2-1,CASSEFGSEWEQFF,TGTGCCAGCAGTGAGTTCGGTAGCGAGTGGGAGCAGTTCTTC
TRBV5-1,NA,NA,TRBJ2-1,CASREAESSYNEQFF,TGCGCCAGCAGAGAAGCGGAGAGCTCCTACAATGAGCAGTTCTTC
TRBV7-8,many,NA,TRBJ2-2,CASSLGGRLNTGELFF,TGTGCCAGCAGCTTAGGTGGCCGCCTGAACACCGGGGAGCTGTTTTTT
TRBV7-9,few,NA,TRBJ1-1,CASGSAGFFEAFF,TGTGCCAGCGGCAGCGCGGGCTTTTTTGAAGCTTTCTTT
TRBV6-6,NA,NA,TRBJ2-3,CASSYSQRQNPTTDTQYF,TGTGCCAGCAGTTACTCCCAGAGGCAGAATCCGACCACAGATACGCAGTATTTT
TRBV29-1,NA,NA,TRBJ2-2,CSVEGRDANTGELFF,TGCAGCGTTGAAGGACGGGACGCGAACACCGGGGAGCTGTTTTTT
TRBV20-1,NA,TRBD2,TRBJ2-7,CSAIDRLAGDYEQYF,TGCAGTGCTATCGACAGACTAGCGGGGGACTACGAGCAGTACTTC
TRBV19,NA,TRBD1,TRBJ1-5,CASNTPGQLSNQPQHF,TGTGCCAGTAATACACCGGGACAGCTCAGCAATCAGCCCCAGCATTTT